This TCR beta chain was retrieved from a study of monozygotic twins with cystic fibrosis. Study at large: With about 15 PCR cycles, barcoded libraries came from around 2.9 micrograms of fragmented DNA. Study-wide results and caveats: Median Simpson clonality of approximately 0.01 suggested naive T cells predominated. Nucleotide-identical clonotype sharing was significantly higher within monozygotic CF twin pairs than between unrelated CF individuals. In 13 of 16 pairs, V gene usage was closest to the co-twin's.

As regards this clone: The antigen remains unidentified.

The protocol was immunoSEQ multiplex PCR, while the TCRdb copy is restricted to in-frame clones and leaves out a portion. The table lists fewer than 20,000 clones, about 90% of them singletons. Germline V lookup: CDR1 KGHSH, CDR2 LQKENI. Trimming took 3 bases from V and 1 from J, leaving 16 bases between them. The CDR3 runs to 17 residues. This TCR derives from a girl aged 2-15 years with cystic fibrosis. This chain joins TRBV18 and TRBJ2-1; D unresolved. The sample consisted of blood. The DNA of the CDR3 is TGTGCCAGCTCACCTGGTTCGTGGGTCGAATCCTACAATGAGCAGTTCTTC. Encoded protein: CASSPGSWVESYNEQFF. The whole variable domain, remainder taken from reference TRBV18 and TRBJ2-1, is NAGVMQNPRHLVRRRGQEARLRCSPMKGHSHVYWYRQLPEEGLKFMVYLQKENIIDESGMPKERFSAEFPKEGPSILRIQQVVRGDSAAYFCASSPGSWVESYNEQFFGPGTRLTVL.